The 17 T cell receptor beta chains reported below all come from one sample, sequenced in a study of beta chain features in type 1 diabetes. Broader study findings: Shortening that was moderate but significant affected the TCRB CDR3s of Type 1 diabetes patients in all four CD4+ subsets.

For these receptors, no antigen is known. Of the isolated RNA, all was reverse transcribed, and so the sequenced material was expressed TCRB transcripts. TCRdb's copy holds only in-frame clones and misses some; the assay was immunoSEQ multiplex PCR. The sample lists 150,000 to 200,000 clones, 6.5% to 10% occurring once. The sequenced material came from central memory CD4+ T cells from blood. The origin of the receptors is a woman between 18 and 29 years old with type 1 diabetes.

The genes are TRBV11-1 and TRBJ2-7; D not certain. This CDR3 has 13 residues. Trimming cost V 4 bases and J 5 bases, with 12 bases left between them. CDR1 and CDR2 (germline): SGHAT, FQDESV (reference sequence). CDR3 protein: CASSSSTIHEQYF. In DNA, the CDR3 is TGTGCCAGCAGCTCGTCTACGATCCACGAGCAGTACTTC.

CDR3 loop: CASGDRERSTEAFF. DNA of the CDR3: TGTGCTAGTGGGGACAGGGAGAGAAGCACTGAAGCTTTCTTT. The chain joins TRBV12-5 to TRBJ1-1, with 8 positions matching TRBD1. Germline V lookup: CDR1 LGHNT, CDR2 FRNRAP. V trimming: 6 bases; J trimming: 4 bases; junction bases outside the gene matches: 7. The CDR3 runs to 14 residues.

The chain carries TRBV28 and TRBJ2-1; 7 nucleotides align to TRBD1. Germline-derived CDR1 and CDR2 are MDHEN and SYDVKM. J was trimmed by 8 bases and V by 2 bases; bases with no gene match: 15. This CDR3 spans 17 amino acids. The CDR3 region is CASSLGSGTDGFDEQFF. The CDR3 region has the DNA TGTGCCAGCAGTTTAGGATCTGGGACAGACGGTTTTGATGAGCAGTTCTTC. The complete variable domain, with remaining parts taken from reference TRBV28 and TRBJ2-1, reads DVKVTQSSRYLVKRTGEKVFLECVQDMDHENMFWYRQDPGLGLRLIYFSYDVKMKEKGDIPEGYSVSREKKERFSLILESASTNQTSMYLCASSLGSGTDGFDEQFFGPGTRLTVL.

This chain joins TRBV15 and TRBJ2-2, with no clear D. The length of the CDR3 is 15 residues. CDR1 and CDR2 from the germline V gene are LNHNV and YYDKDF (reference sequence). V lost 3 bases and J lost 4, with 12 bases in between. The CDR3 DNA follows: TGTGCCACCAGCAGTCTCCGAGGCCCCACCGGGGAGCTGTTTTTT. Encoded protein: CATSSLRGPTGELFF. Based on the CDR3 plus reference TRBV15 and TRBJ2-2, the full variable domain is DAMVIQNPRYQVTQFGKPVTLSCSQTLNHNVMYWYQQKSSQAPKLLFHYYDKDFNNEADTPDNFQSRRPNTSFCFLDIRSPGLGDTAMYLCATSSLRGPTGELFFGEGSRLTVL.

V usage is TRBV7-2 and J usage is TRBJ2-5, with D perhaps matching TRBD1 (5 bases). Trimming stripped 3 bases from V and 3 bases from J, with 11 bases between. Germline loops: CDR1 SGHTA, CDR2 FQGNSA. The CDR3 contains 14 residues. CDR3 nucleotides: TGTGCCAGCAGCTTGCAGGCAGGGAAAGAGACCCAGTACTTC. Encoded protein: CASSLQAGKETQYF. The full variable domain, rest sourced from reference TRBV7-2 and TRBJ2-5, is GAGVSQSPSNKVTEKGKDVELRCDPISGHTALYWYRQSLGQGLEFLIYFQGNSAPDKSGLPSDRFSAERTGGSVSTLTIQRTQQEDSAVYLCASSLQAGKETQYFGPGTRLLVL.

Notes on this clone: This CDR3 is also generated by other DNA sequences in the sample. The rearrangement links TRBV4-3 to TRBJ2-7, with D possibly matching TRBD2 (6 bases). V gave up 1 base and J gave up 3 bases, with 13 bases separating them. This CDR3 is built from 15 residues. Germline V gene data show CDR1 as LGHNA and CDR2 as YSLEER. CDR3 loop: CASSQGREGDYEQYF. As DNA, the CDR3 is TGCGCCAGCAGCCAAGGGCGGGAAGGGGACTACGAGCAGTACTTC.

This clone has just a few counts. This chain uses TRBV2 with TRBJ2-2, with a tentative D call TRBD1 (6 bases). V was trimmed by 6 bases and J by 0 bases, leaving 11 bases between them. The CDR3 covers 15 residues. Germline CDR1 reads SNHLY; CDR2 reads FYNNEI. CDR3 amino acids: CASRSDSANTGELFF. CDR3 coding DNA: TGTGCCAGCAGATCGGACAGCGCGAACACCGGGGAGCTGTTTTTT.

Remarks on this clone: This sample includes further DNA sequences coding for the same CDR3. The chain recombines TRBV30 with TRBJ1-5; D perhaps matches TRBD1 (6 bases). The length of the CDR3 is 13 residues. V lost 0 bases and J lost 5, with 8 bases in between. Germline V gives CDR1 GTSNPN, CDR2 SVGIG (reference sequence). CDR3 protein: CAWSVGGDQPQHF. CDR3 bases: TGTGCCTGGAGTGTAGGGGGGGATCAGCCCCAGCATTTT.

In this sample, this clone turned up a few times. V gene TRBV7-3 combines with J gene TRBJ2-1; D gene ambiguous. V shed 4 bases and J shed 9 bases, with 10 bases lying between them. The CDR3 is made up of 12 amino acids. Germline V gene sequence: CDR1 SGHTA, CDR2 FQGTGA. As DNA, the CDR3 is TGTGCCAGCAGCTCCCCTGGCGGTGAGCAGTTCTTC. This sequence encodes CASSSPGGEQFF.

V and J are TRBV19 and TRBJ2-2; TRBD2 agrees at 14 bases. CDR1 is LNHDA and CDR2 is SQIVND in the germline V gene (reference sequence). V shed 6 bases, J shed 3 bases, and the junction held 6 bases outside the gene matches. The CDR3 extends over 17 amino acids. CDR3 in amino acids: CASRGLAGAHHTGELFF. The CDR3 nucleotides read TGTGCCAGTAGGGGACTAGCGGGGGCCCACCACACCGGGGAGCTGTTTTTT.

The V call is TRBV14, the J call TRBJ1-6; weak D call: TRBD1 (6 bases). V lost 5 bases to trimming and J lost 4 bases, with 9 bases between them. This CDR3 has 14 residues. Germline-derived CDR1 and CDR2 are SGHDN and FVKESK. DNA for the CDR3: TGTGCCAGCAGCGAGACAGGTTATAATTCACCCCTCCACTTT. As protein: CASSETGYNSPLHF.

This clone was found a few times. V gene TRBV29-1 combines with J gene TRBJ1-1; the D is unclear. This CDR3 has 13 amino acids. Looked up from germline, CDR1 is SQVTM and CDR2 is ANQGSEA. Trimming pared 5 bases from V and 1 base from J, leaving 11 bases between. The chain's CDR3 is CSVRIGGNTEAFF. The CDR3 DNA reads TGCAGCGTTAGAATTGGCGGGAACACTGAAGCTTTCTTT. Combining the CDR3 with reference TRBV29-1 and TRBJ1-1 gives the whole variable domain SAVISQKPSRDICQRGTSLTIQCQVDSQVTMMFWYRQQPGQSLTLIATANQGSEATYESGFVIDKFPISRPNLTFSTLTVSNMSPEDSSIYLCSVRIGGNTEAFFGQGTRLTVV.

In regard to this clone: Other DNA variants within this sample encode the same CDR3. This chain joins TRBV7-2 and TRBJ2-7, with 7 bases fitting TRBD1. V shed 5 bases, J shed 3 bases, and the junction held 7 bases outside the gene matches. CDR1 and CDR2 (germline): SGHTA, FQGNSA. There are 14 residues in the CDR3. The CDR3: CASSPRQGGYEQYF. The CDR3 coding sequence is TGTGCCAGCAGCCCCCGACAGGGTGGCTACGAGCAGTACTTC.

This clone was counted between two and nine times. This sequence joins TRBV5-1 and TRBJ1-2; D might be TRBD1 (6 bases). V was trimmed by 4 bases and J by 3 bases, leaving 10 bases between them. Looked up from germline, CDR1 is SGHRS and CDR2 is YFSETQ. This CDR3 is built from 13 residues. CDR3 sequence: CASSLNRDYGYTF. CDR3 DNA sequence: TGCGCCAGCAGCCTCAACAGGGACTATGGCTACACCTTC.

This clone appeared a few times. This chain links TRBV5-4 with TRBJ1-6; 9 bases match TRBD1. Germline CDR1 and CDR2: SGHNT and YYREEE (reference sequence). Trimming cost V 4 bases and J 8 bases; bases outside gene matches: 10. This CDR3 contains 16 residues. The CDR3 coding sequence is TGTGCCAGCAGCAGCCCGTCCGGGACAGGGTATTCACCCCTCCACTTT. Its translation is CASSSPSGTGYSPLHF.

The chain links TRBV4-3 to TRBJ2-3; weak D call: TRBD1 (5 bases). In germline, CDR1 is LGHNA, CDR2 YSLEER. The ends were cut back, 0 bases at V and 2 bases at J, with 12 bases in the middle. The CDR3 consists of 16 residues. CDR3: CASSQDPRTPTDTQYF. CDR3 sequence (DNA): TGCGCCAGCAGCCAAGATCCGAGGACACCCACAGATACGCAGTATTTT.

This chain uses TRBV5-1 with TRBJ2-2; 9 bases align to TRBD1. The CDR3 loop spans 15 amino acids. J lost 7 bases, V lost 6 bases, and 10 bases had no gene match. From germline, CDR1 is SGHRS and CDR2 YFSETQ. The CDR3 region is CASKPTGGGNGELFF. The CDR3 DNA sequence: TGCGCCAGCAAACCGACAGGGGGAGGTAACGGGGAGCTGTTTTTT.